The 26 T cell receptor beta chains below were found in one sample sequenced in a study of CD8 T cells in Susac syndrome. RNA totalling about 0.45 to 1 ug underwent reverse transcription with random hexamers. A single record per CDR3 protein comes from TCRdb applying MiXCR to the immunoSEQ multiplex PCR reads. There are approximately 200,000 distinct CDR3 sequences in the sample; about 90% occur only once, and around 0.14% lies in the top ten. Sequenced material: CD8+ T cells from PBMCs. Source of these receptors: a human donor with multiple sclerosis.

This CDR3 reads CASSLQAAYGYTF. Here the CDR3 DNA reads TGTGCCAGCAGCTTACAAGCAGCCTATGGCTACACCTTC. V gene TRBV7-9 combines with J gene TRBJ1-2; no clear D. The CDR3 length is 13 residues. Germline loops: CDR1 SEHNR, CDR2 FQNEAQ (reference sequence). V gave up 2 bases and J gave up 4 bases, with 8 bases separating them.

This chain links TRBV13 with TRBJ1-1, with D possibly matching TRBD1 (5 bases). The germline V gene has CDR1 PRHDT and CDR2 FYEKMQ (reference sequence). CDR3 length: 15 residues. Trimming pared 5 bases from V and 0 bases from J, leaving 13 bases between. The CDR3 DNA reads TGTGCCAGCAGCCCGAGAGAGACAGTGAACACTGAAGCTTTCTTT. Translating gives CASSPRETVNTEAFF.

This rearrangement joins TRBV30 to TRBJ1-1; possible D gene TRBD1, 5 bases. The ends were cut back, 1 base at V and 10 bases at J, with 10 bases in the middle. Looked up from germline, CDR1 is GTSNPN and CDR2 is SVGIG (reference sequence). CDR3 length: 11 amino acids. CDR3 sequence (DNA): TGTGCCTGGAGTGAAGGGGTCCCAGCTTTCTTT. It yields the protein CAWSEGVPAFF.

The rearrangement uses TRBV19 and TRBJ1-2, with D uncertain. Trimming took 1 base from V and 9 from J, leaving 6 bases between them. Germline CDR1 reads LNHDA; CDR2 reads SQIVND (reference sequence). CDR3 size: 11 residues. CDR3 in DNA: TGTGCCAGTAGTATAGGGACTAGCTACACCTTC. Protein: CASSIGTSYTF.

The chain links TRBV27 to TRBJ1-5; TRBD1 aligns across 9 bases. The J segment lost 4 bases and the V segment lost 6 bases, leaving 16 bases of the junction unmatched. The CDR3 is 18 residues long. CDR1 and CDR2 from the germline V gene are MNHEY and SMNVEV (reference sequence). The chain's CDR3 is CASSPNPRRDRVNQPQHF. The DNA for the CDR3 is TGTGCCAGCAGCCCAAACCCCCGCCGGGACAGGGTAAATCAGCCCCAGCATTTT.

The chain joins TRBV5-6 to TRBJ2-1; D not certain. In germline, CDR1 is SGHDT, CDR2 YYEEEE. The CDR3 totals 14 residues. V lost 1 base, J lost 5 bases, and 10 bases lay in between. The CDR3 loop reads CASSLINPHNEQFF. The CDR3 DNA sequence: TGTGCCAGCAGCTTGATTAATCCGCACAATGAGCAGTTCTTC.

The V gene is TRBV19, the J gene TRBJ1-1; tentatively, D is TRBD1 (5 bases). V was cut by 7 bases and J by 3 bases, with 15 bases left in between. Germline V lookup: CDR1 LNHDA, CDR2 SQIVND (reference sequence). The CDR3 is made up of 14 amino acids. The CDR3 coding sequence is TGTGCCAGTACCCCGAGGTCGGGGGACACTGAAGCTTTCTTT. Translated: CASTPRSGDTEAFF.

Here the CDR3 DNA reads TGCAGCGTTGGCGATCGAGTTGGCTACACCTTC. Its protein is CSVGDRVGYTF. The chain has TRBV29-1 and TRBJ1-2; D is undetermined. Germline V gene sequence: CDR1 SQVTM, CDR2 ANQGSEA. Trimming removed 4 bases at V and 7 bases at J, with 10 bases between. CDR3 length equals 11 residues.

The chain uses TRBV7-6 and TRBJ2-7; weak D call: TRBD1 (5 bases). V lost 5 bases to trimming and J lost 5 bases, with 16 bases between them. Germline V gene sequence: CDR1 SGHVS, CDR2 FNYEAQ. This CDR3 has 14 amino acids. The CDR3 sequence: CASSPRQGINEQYF. In nucleotides, the CDR3 is TGTGCCAGCAGCCCGCGGCAGGGAATCAACGAGCAGTACTTC.

The chain joins TRBV27 to TRBJ2-6, with D possibly matching TRBD1 (6 bases). The CDR3 has 15 amino acids. Germline V lookup: CDR1 MNHEY, CDR2 SMNVEV (reference sequence). V dropped 6 bases and J dropped 2 bases, with 11 bases sitting between them. As DNA, the CDR3 is TGTGCCAGCAGCACCGGACAGACTGGGGCCAACGTCCTGACTTTC. Translated, it gives CASSTGQTGANVLTF.

The chain employs TRBV11-1 and TRBJ2-1; 10 bases align to TRBD2. The CDR3 loop spans 20 amino acids. The germline V gene encodes CDR1 SGHAT and CDR2 FQDESV (reference sequence). Trimming took 10 bases from V and 2 from J; bases not matched to a gene: 23. The CDR3: CATPLGAGGPETVTYNEQFF. The CDR3 region has the DNA TGTGCCACCCCCCTGGGAGCGGGAGGGCCTGAAACGGTAACCTACAATGAGCAGTTCTTC.

CDR3 region: CASSLAWAGDYEQFF. In nucleotides, the CDR3 is TGCGCCAGCAGCCTTGCTTGGGCGGGAGATTATGAGCAGTTCTTC. J is TRBJ2-1 and V is TRBV4-3; 7 nucleotides align to TRBD2. Germline V gene lookup returns CDR1 LGHNA and CDR2 YSLEER. J lost 8 bases, V lost 4 bases, and 11 bases had no gene match. This CDR3 spans 15 amino acids.

The chain combines TRBV29-1 with TRBJ2-7, with D perhaps TRBD2 (6 bases). Trimming took 6 bases from V and 0 from J, leaving 12 bases between them. The CDR3 length is 13 residues. Looked up from germline, CDR1 is SQVTM and CDR2 is ANQGSEA. The CDR3 DNA sequence: TGCAGCGTCGTACTAGCCACCTCCTACGAGCAGTACTTC. Amino acid sequence: CSVVLATSYEQYF.

The CDR3 loop is CAWRAGEQYF. The CDR3 nucleotides are TGTGCCTGGAGGGCTGGCGAGCAGTACTTC. This chain uses TRBV30 with TRBJ2-7; D not certain. Germline V lookup: CDR1 GTSNPN, CDR2 SVGIG (reference sequence). This CDR3 is built from 10 residues. Deletions cut 3 bases from V and 6 bases from J, with 6 bases between.

This clonotype was counted once. The chain joins TRBV29-1 to TRBJ1-2, with D maybe TRBD1 (6 bases). Germline V gene sequence: CDR1 SQVTM, CDR2 ANQGSEA. V dropped 0 bases and J dropped 8 bases, with 22 bases sitting between them. The CDR3 runs to 16 residues. CDR3 nucleotides: TGCAGCGTTGAAGATGTGACTGGGGGGCGACCAATCGGCTACACCTTC. It is translated as CSVEDVTGGRPIGYTF.

V gene TRBV5-6 combines with J gene TRBJ2-5; no clear D gene. The germline V gene encodes CDR1 SGHDT and CDR2 YYEEEE. The CDR3 consists of 13 residues. V was clipped by 2 bases and J by 1 base, with 6 bases between them. CDR3 amino acids: CASSFNSQETQYF. The CDR3 DNA follows: TGTGCCAGCAGCTTCAACAGCCAAGAGACCCAGTACTTC.

The chain employs TRBV7-9 and TRBJ2-1, with 10 bases fitting TRBD2. This CDR3 contains 15 residues. Per the germline V gene, CDR1 is SEHNR and CDR2 is FQNEAQ (reference sequence). V was clipped by 5 bases and J by 4 bases; unmatched bases: 5. The CDR3 DNA is TGTGCCAGCAGCCACCCTAGCGGGGGATACAATGAGCAGTTCTTC. It yields the protein CASSHPSGGYNEQFF.

This rearrangement joins TRBV5-8 to TRBJ2-1, with D perhaps TRBD2 (5 bases). The V and J ends lost 7 bases and 3 bases respectively, with 11 bases between them. CDR1 and CDR2 (germline): SGHTS, YDEGEE. This CDR3 comprises 13 residues. The CDR3, as DNA: TGTGCCAGCTCCGGAGGAGGCTACAATGAGCAGTTCTTC. Amino acids: CASSGGGYNEQFF.

The rearrangement links TRBV29-1 to TRBJ2-1; possible D gene TRBD2, 6 bases. Trimming left V 3 bases short and J 6 bases short, with 9 bases between. The CDR3 is 12 amino acids. Germline-derived CDR1 and CDR2 are SQVTM and ANQGSEA. The CDR3 loop is CSVDGGTNEQFF. The CDR3 nucleotides read TGCAGCGTTGACGGCGGGACCAATGAGCAGTTCTTC.

CDR3 nucleotides: TGTGCCAGCAGCCCCTCCGTTCCCGGGGAGCTGTTTTTT. Protein product: CASSPSVPGELFF. The J gene is TRBJ2-2, the V gene TRBV4-2, with D hard to call. The germline gives CDR1 LGHNA, CDR2 YNFKEQ. Deletions cut 4 bases from V and 6 bases from J, with 9 bases between. This CDR3 is built from 13 residues.

This chain connects TRBV7-9 to TRBJ2-7; D remains ambiguous. Between the trimmed V and J ends, which lost 1 base and 0 bases, there was a span of 13 bases. The CDR3 totals 16 residues. Germline V gene data show CDR1 as SEHNR and CDR2 as FQNEAQ (reference sequence). The CDR3 nucleotides read TGTGCCAGCAGCTTAGTGGGTCCCAGGAGCTCCTACGAGCAGTACTTC. Protein product: CASSLVGPRSSYEQYF.

The chain employs TRBV13 and TRBJ1-4; TRBD1 agrees at 7 bases. V lost 7 bases to trimming and J lost 7 bases; unmatched junction nucleotides: 9. From germline, CDR1 is PRHDT and CDR2 FYEKMQ (reference sequence). The CDR3 sequence is 14 residues long. This CDR3 is CASTSGTASEKLFF. In nucleotides, the CDR3 is TGTGCCAGCACCTCAGGGACAGCAAGTGAAAAACTGTTTTTT. The entire variable domain, with the rest obtained from reference TRBV13 and TRBJ1-4, is as follows: AAGVIQSPRHLIKEKRETATLKCYPIPRHDTVYWYQQGPGQDPQFLISFYEKMQSDKGSIPDRFSAQQFSDYHSELNMSSLELGDSALYFCASTSGTASEKLFFGSGTQLSVL.

The V and J genes are TRBV4-3 and TRBJ1-5, with no clear D. Germline values: CDR1 LGHNA, CDR2 YSLEER. The CDR3 loop spans 15 amino acids. V was clipped by 4 bases and J by 2 bases, with 12 bases between them. The CDR3 DNA sequence: TGCGCCAGCAGCCTCATGAGGGAGGGCAATCAGCCCCAGCATTTT. This codes for CASSLMREGNQPQHF.

The genes are TRBV5-4 and TRBJ2-1; no clear D gene. CDR1 and CDR2 from the germline V gene are SGHNT and YYREEE (reference sequence). This CDR3 is 12 amino acids long. V was clipped by 1 base and J by 5 bases, with 4 bases between them. The CDR3 reads CASSLQDNEQFF. The CDR3 nucleotides read TGTGCCAGCAGCTTGCAGGACAATGAGCAGTTCTTC.

The rearrangement uses TRBV19 and TRBJ2-7, with 7 bases fitting TRBD1. Germline V gene lookup returns CDR1 LNHDA and CDR2 SQIVND (reference sequence). The CDR3 consists of 14 residues. The V and J ends lost 4 bases and 1 base, in that order; junction bases with no gene match: 4. CDR3 DNA sequence: TGTGCCAGTAGTACAGCGACAGGGTCCTACGAGCAGTACTTC. As protein: CASSTATGSYEQYF.

The chain carries TRBV5-1 and TRBJ2-3; D remains ambiguous. The CDR3 contains 12 residues. CDR1 SGHRS and CDR2 YFSETQ come from the germline V gene. Trimming took off 1 base at V and 5 bases at J, with 5 bases between the two ends. CDR3 sequence: CASSLTLDTQYF. DNA for the CDR3: TGCGCCAGCAGCTTGACGTTAGATACGCAGTATTTT.